This TCR beta chain is from a study of early stage breast cancer tumors. At the level of the study: About 70% of the 16 invasive tumors were ER+, PR+ and HER2-.

The V segment lost 6 bases and the J segment 0 bases; nucleotides outside the gene matches: 22. The CDR3 contains 21 residues. Germline V gene sequence: CDR1 LNHDA, CDR2 SQIVND (reference sequence). Study outcomes and limitations: In 14 of 16 patients, blood comparison separated tumor from normal breast. Most shared enriched TCRB sequences were commonly generated ones. Compared with adjacent normal breast, tumors showed about 2.3-fold denser, more clonal T cells.

Generated by immunoSEQ multiplex PCR, the TCRdb table keeps only in-frame clones and is missing some. Of roughly 60,000 clones in the sample, around three quarters were seen once. About this clone itself: Its antigen is not known.

The chain recombines TRBV19 with TRBJ2-7; 11 bases are a match to TRBD1. This clonotype was obtained from a person aged 25 to 45 with breast cancer. Sequenced sample: blood. CDR3 residues: CASSSWTGGRSGASSSYEQYF. DNA of the CDR3: TGTGCCAGTAGCTCTTGGACAGGGGGCCGAAGCGGGGCCTCGAGCTCCTACGAGCAGTACTTC.